Below, 31 T cell receptor beta chains from the same sample are listed, as sequenced in a study of post-analysis software for immune sequencing data. Study findings and constraints: Among roughly 5 TRBV segments more frequent in patients than controls were TRBV5-6, TRBV5-1 and TRBV20-1.

For these receptors, no antigen is known. Unique molecular identifiers had been added to the TCR beta cDNA libraries. TCRdb re-called the PCR reads with MiXCR, one entry per CDR3 protein. Of about 570,000 distinct CDR3 sequences listed, around 31% are singletons. The source material was blood. Every receptor here comes from a girl aged 2-17 years with multiple sclerosis.

This chain joins TRBV4-1 and TRBJ2-7; 11 nucleotides line up with TRBD2. The tail of the sequence fits TRBJ2-5 better, so the J call may be wrong. Germline V gives CDR1 MGHRA, CDR2 YSYEKL. The CDR3 loop spans 16 amino acids. The CDR3 loop reads CASSQGGLAVKETQYF. CDR3 in DNA: TGCGCCAGCAGCCAGGGGGGACTAGCGGTTAAGGAGACCCAGTACTTC.

This clonotype was observed a handful of times. Written as DNA, the CDR3 is TGTGCCAGCAGCTTATCTGGTGTCACCTCGAATCAGCCCCAGCATTTT. This sequence encodes CASSLSGVTSNQPQHF. The V call is TRBV7-9, the J call TRBJ1-5, with D unclear. Trimming cost V 2 bases and J 4 bases, with 15 bases left between them. Germline CDR1 is SEHNR and CDR2 is FQNEAQ (reference sequence). The CDR3 contains 16 residues. Full variable domain (missing parts from reference TRBV7-9 and TRBJ1-5): DTGVSQNPRHKITKRGQNVTFRCDPISEHNRLYWYRQTLGQGPEFLTYFQNEAQLEKSRLLSDRFSAERPKGSFSTLEIQRTEQGDSAMYLCASSLSGVTSNQPQHFGDGTRLSIL.

This clonotype was seen only a few times. V is TRBV4-2 and J is TRBJ2-5, with TRBD2 matching over 10 bases. This CDR3 is 17 amino acids long. CDR1 and CDR2 (germline): LGHNA, YNFKEQ. Trimming cost V 1 base and J 5 bases; bases outside gene matches: 10. The CDR3 coding sequence is TGTGCCAGCAGCCAAGGGGGACTAGCGAGGGTTGGGGAGACCCAGTACTTC. This gives the protein CASSQGGLARVGETQYF.

The chain is built from TRBV7-2 and TRBJ2-3; D remains unclear. CDR1 is SGHTA and CDR2 is FQGNSA in the germline V gene. V was clipped by 3 bases and J by 4 bases, with 11 bases between them. The CDR3 consists of 14 residues. This CDR3 is CASSFRKSADTQYF. In nucleotides, the CDR3 is TGTGCCAGCAGCTTTAGAAAGTCAGCAGATACGCAGTATTTT. The complete variable domain, with remaining parts taken from reference TRBV7-2 and TRBJ2-3, reads GAGVSQSPSNKVTEKGKDVELRCDPISGHTALYWYRQSLGQGLEFLIYFQGNSAPDKSGLPSDRFSAERTGGSVSTLTIQRTQQEDSAVYLCASSFRKSADTQYFGPGTRLTVL.

A few counts support this clonotype. The chain couples TRBV6-6 to TRBJ1-1; the match to TRBD1 covers 7 bases. CDR1 is MNHNY and CDR2 is SVGAGI in the germline V gene (reference sequence). The CDR3 contains 14 residues. The ends lost 1 base at V and 8 bases at J; junction bases unmatched: 7. The CDR3 sequence: CASSYYGQDDEAFF. The CDR3 nucleotides read TGTGCCAGCAGTTACTATGGACAGGATGACGAAGCTTTCTTT.

In this sample, this clonotype turned up a few times. V is TRBV11-2 and J is TRBJ2-5; 14 bases match TRBD2. Germline V gene data show CDR1 as SGHAT and CDR2 as FQNNGV. After removal of 0 bases from V and 6 bases from J, the junction contained 6 bases not matched to a gene. This CDR3 is built from 17 residues. The DNA of the CDR3 is TGTGCCAGCAGCTTAGAGACCGGGACTAGCGGGGGACAGACCCAGTACTTC. Its translation is CASSLETGTSGGQTQYF.

CDR3 sequence reads: CASSPTSTGAYGYTF. As DNA, the CDR3 is TGCGCCAGCAGCCCGACAAGTACGGGGGCCTATGGCTACACCTTC. The chain has TRBV5-1 and TRBJ1-2; D is possibly TRBD1 (6 bases). The V end lost 4 bases, the J end lost 4 bases, and 17 bases lay between the germline ends. Germline lookup yields CDR1 SGHRS and CDR2 YFSETQ. CDR3 size: 15 residues.

The genes are TRBV5-1 and TRBJ1-2; TRBD1 matches 11 bases. This CDR3 is built from 14 residues. Trimming took 4 bases from V and 6 from J; bases not matched to a gene: 5. Germline loops: CDR1 SGHRS, CDR2 YFSETQ. The chain's CDR3 is CASSPDRGRDGYTF. CDR3 sequence (DNA): TGCGCCAGCAGCCCGGACAGGGGGCGTGATGGCTACACCTTC.

This clonotype occurred a few times. The CDR3 coding sequence is TGTGCCATCAGTGATGGGCAGGGGGAATACAATGAGCAGTTCTTC. Residues: CAISDGQGEYNEQFF. The rearrangement uses TRBV10-3 and TRBJ2-1, with TRBD1 matching over 7 bases. CDR3 size: 15 residues. The ends lost 3 bases at V and 4 bases at J; junction bases unmatched: 6. Germline values: CDR1 ENHRY, CDR2 SYGVKD.

This clonotype was found a few times. The J gene is TRBJ2-1, the V gene TRBV24-1; the D gene is possibly TRBD2 (7 bases). The CDR3 covers 15 residues. The germline V and J ends were trimmed by 3 bases and 4 bases, with 12 bases remaining between them. In germline, CDR1 is KGHDR, CDR2 SFDVKD. As DNA, the CDR3 is TGTGCCACCAGTGATGCCAGGGGAGGGTACAATGAGCAGTTCTTC. This codes for CATSDARGGYNEQFF.

The chain has TRBV2 and TRBJ2-1; possible D gene TRBD1, 6 bases. Trimming shortened V by 9 bases and J by 0 bases, and 18 bases separated the two germline ends. The length of the CDR3 is 16 residues. CDR1 and CDR2 from the germline V gene are SNHLY and FYNNEI. The CDR3 here is CARERNRVDSYNEQFF. CDR3 DNA sequence: TGTGCCAGGGAGCGGAACAGGGTGGACTCCTACAATGAGCAGTTCTTC.

The chain links TRBV11-2 to TRBJ2-4; TRBD2 aligns across 9 bases. The assigned J gene may be wrong: the sequence end matches TRBJ2-7 better. Germline V gene sequence: CDR1 SGHAT, CDR2 FQNNGV. The CDR3 totals 13 residues. The CDR3 nucleotides read TGTGCCAGCCGAGCTAGCGGGGTCTACGAGCAGTACTTC. Protein sequence: CASRASGVYEQYF.

This sequence joins TRBV7-2 and TRBJ1-2; no reliable D call. Germline V gene data show CDR1 as SGHTA and CDR2 as FQGNSA. The CDR3 covers 13 residues. Between the trimmed V and J ends, which lost 3 bases and 3 bases, there was a span of 8 bases. CDR3 amino acids: CASSLTVYYGYTF. The CDR3 region has the DNA TGTGCCAGCAGCTTGACCGTCTACTATGGCTACACCTTC.

The CDR3 DNA sequence: TGTGCCAGCAGCGCGATGGGGGCCTACGAGCAGTACTTC. Protein sequence: CASSAMGAYEQYF. The chain carries TRBV7-3 and TRBJ2-7, with D perhaps given as TRBD1 or TRBD2 (5 bases each). V lost 5 bases and J lost 2, with 10 bases in between. The CDR3 totals 13 residues. From germline, CDR1 is SGHTA and CDR2 FQGTGA.

The V call is TRBV11-2, the J call TRBJ2-7, with 9 bases fitting TRBD1. Germline assignment: CDR1 SGHAT and CDR2 FQNNGV. This CDR3 is built from 15 residues. Trimming took 4 bases from V and 0 from J; bases not matched to a gene: 4. The DNA for the CDR3 is TGTGCCAGCAGCTGGGGGACAGGGTACTCCTACGAGCAGTACTTC. It is translated as CASSWGTGYSYEQYF.

The chain has TRBV9 and TRBJ1-5; tentatively, D is TRBD1 (6 bases). Germline CDR1 SGDLS, CDR2 YYNGEE. The CDR3 is made up of 14 amino acids. Trimming took off 3 bases at V and 7 bases at J, with 14 bases between the two ends. The chain's CDR3 is CASSAGGTSQPQHF. The CDR3 DNA reads as TGTGCCAGCAGCGCAGGCGGGACATCCCAGCCCCAGCATTTT.

This chain uses TRBV11-1 with TRBJ2-3; a weak D match, TRBD2 (6 bases). Germline CDR1 reads SGHAT; CDR2 reads FQDESV (reference sequence). V was shortened by 5 bases and J by 3 bases, with 15 bases between the two germline ends. This CDR3 is built from 15 residues. The CDR3 bases are TGTGCCAGCAGCGGACTAATTAGCGTTACAGATACGCAGTATTTT. It translates to CASSGLISVTDTQYF.

For the CDR3, the DNA is TGTGCCAGCAGCTTAGATCTTCCCTCGGGGCCCCAGTACTTC. The encoded protein is CASSLDLPSGPQYF. The rearrangement uses TRBV11-2 and TRBJ2-5; D could derive from TRBD1 or TRBD2 (5 bases each). The CDR3 consists of 14 residues. Trimming stripped 0 bases from V and 9 bases from J, with 14 bases between. CDR1 SGHAT and CDR2 FQNNGV come from the germline V gene. Based on the CDR3 plus reference TRBV11-2 and TRBJ2-5, the full variable domain is EAGVAQSPRYKIIEKRQSVAFWCNPISGHATLYWYQQILGQGPKLLIQFQNNGVVDDSQLPKDRFSAERLKGVDSTLKIQPAKLEDSAVYLCASSLDLPSGPQYFGPGTRLLVL.

This clonotype appeared a few times. The V call is TRBV29-1, the J call TRBJ2-3; D perhaps matches TRBD2 (6 bases). Per germline, CDR1 SQVTM and CDR2 ANQGSEA. CDR3 length: 14 residues. With 4 bases removed from V and 4 bases from J, the gap between germline ends came to 15 bases. Written as DNA, the CDR3 is TGCAGCGTTGGGCGGGACTCCCTGTCAGATACGCAGTATTTT. It codes for CSVGRDSLSDTQYF.

This clonotype was seen more than once but under ten times. This sequence joins TRBV14 and TRBJ1-2; 8 bases map to TRBD1. CDR3 length: 15 residues. Per the germline V gene, CDR1 is SGHDN and CDR2 is FVKESK. V lost 6 bases to trimming and J lost 5 bases; unmatched junction nucleotides: 11. This CDR3 is CASSPRQGPWYGYTF. Written as DNA, the CDR3 is TGTGCCAGCAGTCCGAGACAGGGGCCATGGTATGGCTACACCTTC.

Ten or more counts support this clonotype. The chain has TRBV6-5 and TRBJ2-7; D might be TRBD1 or TRBD2, each matching 6 bases. Germline values: CDR1 MNHEY, CDR2 SVGAGI. The V end was cut by 10 bases, the J end by 7 bases, with 23 bases between. This CDR3 contains 14 residues. CDR3 DNA sequence: TGTGCCACCTCCCCTTTCACGGGGGCGGGGGAGCAGTACTTC. Translation: CATSPFTGAGEQYF.

J is TRBJ2-1 and V is TRBV18; 7 bases are shared with TRBD2. V trimming: 8 bases; J trimming: 10 bases; junction bases outside the gene matches: 5. The CDR3 covers 11 residues. Germline CDR1 reads KGHSH; CDR2 reads LQKENI. CDR3 nucleotide sequence: TGTGCCAGCCCAATCGGGGGGGAGCAGTTCTTC. This sequence encodes CASPIGGEQFF.

The gene calls are TRBV14 and TRBJ2-4; D ambiguous. V gave up 3 bases and J gave up 15 bases, with 18 bases separating them. The CDR3 runs 13 residues. Germline V gene sequence: CDR1 SGHDN, CDR2 FVKESK. The CDR3 loop is CASSQDHMGSWYF. CDR3 in DNA: TGTGCCAGCAGCCAGGACCACATGGGCAGCTGGTACTTC.

The V call is TRBV3-1, the J call TRBJ1-4, with TRBD1 identical over 8 bases. Trimming removed 4 bases from V and 7 bases from J; junction bases left unmatched: 8. The CDR3 has 15 amino acids. CDR1 LGHDT and CDR2 YNNKEL come from the germline V gene (reference sequence). The CDR3 sequence is CASSLTGEESEKLFF. Written as DNA, the CDR3 is TGTGCCAGCAGCCTGACAGGGGAGGAGAGTGAAAAACTGTTTTTT.

This clonotype has a handful of counts. The J gene is TRBJ1-4, the V gene TRBV5-1, with a tentative D call TRBD1 (5 bases). The CDR3 extends over 13 amino acids. The germline CDR1 and CDR2 sequences are SGHRS and YFSETQ. Trimming removed 4 bases at V and 8 bases at J, with 12 bases between. The CDR3 spells CASSRGEGEKLFF. CDR3 bases: TGCGCCAGCAGCAGGGGAGAAGGGGAAAAACTGTTTTTT.

This clonotype was detected a few times. Written as DNA, the CDR3 is TGTGCCAGCAGCTTAACGGGCAGGGCTAGCTATGGCTACACCTTC. This gives the protein CASSLTGRASYGYTF. This chain joins TRBV7-2 and TRBJ1-2; tentative D call: TRBD1 (5 bases). The CDR3 is 15 residues long. Between the trimmed V and J ends, which lost 2 bases and 4 bases, there was a span of 14 bases. Looked up from germline, CDR1 is SGHTA and CDR2 is FQGNSA. The entire variable domain, with the rest obtained from reference TRBV7-2 and TRBJ1-2, is as follows: GAGVSQSPSNKVTEKGKDVELRCDPISGHTALYWYRQSLGQGLEFLIYFQGNSAPDKSGLPSDRFSAERTGGSVSTLTIQRTQQEDSAVYLCASSLTGRASYGYTFGSGTRLTVV.

This chain uses TRBV2 with TRBJ2-1; TRBD2 is a possible D gene (7 bases). V was pared by 5 bases and J by 6 bases, with 17 bases between. Germline V lookup: CDR1 SNHLY, CDR2 FYNNEI. The CDR3 loop spans 15 amino acids. This CDR3 reads CASSPRAGAVNEQFF. CDR3 nucleotide sequence: TGTGCCAGCAGTCCCCGGGCGGGGGCGGTCAATGAGCAGTTCTTC. Full variable domain (rest looked up from reference TRBV2 and TRBJ2-1): EPEVTQTPSHQVTQMGQEVILRCVPISNHLYFYWYRQILGQKVEFLVSFYNNEISEKSEIFDDQFSVERPDGSNFTLKIRSTKLEDSAMYFCASSPRAGAVNEQFFGPGTRLTVL.

The chain employs TRBV20-1 and TRBJ2-3; D is possibly TRBD1 or TRBD2 (5 bases each). The CDR3 has 14 residues. V shed 2 bases and J shed 5 bases, with 14 bases lying between them. In germline, CDR1 is DFQATT, CDR2 SNEGSKA (reference sequence). For the CDR3, the DNA is TGCAGTGCTAGACAACTGAGGGGCATAGATACGCAGTATTTT. Its protein product is CSARQLRGIDTQYF.

The chain joins TRBV27 to TRBJ2-7, with D perhaps matching TRBD1 (5 bases). The germline V gene encodes CDR1 MNHEY and CDR2 SMNVEV (reference sequence). V lost 6 bases, J lost 3 bases, and 15 bases lay in between. The CDR3 totals 14 residues. The CDR3 DNA is TGTGCCAGCAGGGTCGGGCCAGGGTGCTACGAGCAGTACTTC. Translation: CASRVGPGCYEQYF.

The sample holds a few counts of this clonotype. The V and J genes are TRBV20-1 and TRBJ2-7, with D perhaps matching TRBD2 (6 bases). The J call may be incorrect, as the DNA end agrees better with TRBJ2-5. Per germline, CDR1 DFQATT and CDR2 SNEGSKA (reference sequence). The CDR3 covers 13 residues. The CDR3 region is CSAKYGGAETQYF. The CDR3 DNA is TGCAGTGCCAAGTACGGGGGAGCCGAGACCCAGTACTTC.

V is TRBV20-1 and J is TRBJ2-7; D gene unclear. The CDR3 is made up of 13 amino acids. Germline CDR1 DFQATT, CDR2 SNEGSKA (reference sequence). The V gene lost 1 base and the J gene lost 3 bases, with 10 bases spanning the gap. The CDR3 loop reads CSARGSSHYEQYF. CDR3 sequence (DNA): TGCAGTGCTAGAGGTAGCAGCCACTACGAGCAGTACTTC.